The clone carrying this TCR beta chain was seen a single time. Its cognate antigen is unknown. Other DNA sequences in this specimen translate into the identical CDR3. Clones were sequenced by immunoSEQ multiplex PCR, and TCRdb holds only the in-frame ones, with some missing. The data contain about 1.5 million clones, approximately 98% of them singletons. CDR3 length: 14 residues. Between the trimmed V and J ends, which lost 3 bases and 0 bases, there was a span of 9 bases. The germline gives CDR1 KGHSH, CDR2 LQKENI. All participating donors were Caucasian adults from Nashville, Tennessee. The sample originates from a study of shared clonotypes between healthy human individuals. Whole-study findings and limits: Among a handful of donors, around 5% of naive CD4 clonotypes were found in common. Generation probabilities of non-shared clonotypes were lower (relative to those shared by all four donors).

The receptor was derived from a man aged 25-40 years in good health. V and J are TRBV18 and TRBJ2-7, with D unclear. The sample consisted of naive CD4+ T cells sorted from blood. Documented subset: CD45RA+ positively selected. CDR3 region: CASSPRTVSYEQYF. The CDR3 DNA follows: TGTGCCAGCTCACCCCGAACAGTCTCCTACGAGCAGTACTTC.